The following is a TCR beta chain sequence with its context. This sample is drawn from a study of T cell responses to AZD1222 COVID-19 vaccine. Assay: immunoSEQ multiplex PCR; the TCRdb copy retains only in-frame clones and omits some. Of some 170,000 clones in the sample, around 89% were seen once. The CDR3 consists of 12 residues. Per the germline V gene, CDR1 is LNHDA and CDR2 is SQIVND (reference sequence). V was trimmed by 1 base and J by 6 bases, leaving 4 bases between them. This TCR derives from an adult who received the MenACWY meningococcal vaccine as a control. Source: peripheral blood, taken 28 days after the second dose of the MenACWY control vaccine. The J gene is TRBJ2-1, the V gene TRBV19, with D unresolved. The CDR3 DNA follows: TGTGCCAGTAGTATAGGGGTCAATGAGCAGTTCTTC. Translation gives CASSIGVNEQFF.